Each of the 27 T cell receptor beta chains below was sequenced from the same sample in a study of monozygotic twins with inflammatory bowel disease. Using the 5' RACE reads, TCRdb records one entry per CDR3 protein without DNA. The table for this sample gives about 300,000 distinct CDR3 sequences. Sequencing used blood. These receptors originate from a human donor with ulcerative colitis or Crohn's disease, or a healthy co-twin of an affected twin (not recorded which).

V is TRBV2 and J is TRBJ2-7; the D call from TCRdb, TRBD2, cannot be confirmed without DNA. Germline V gene sequence: CDR1 SNHLY, CDR2 FYNNEI. The CDR3 contains 14 residues. CDR3 in amino acids: CARGLAGKGYEQYF.

The rearrangement joins TRBV11-1 to TRBJ1-1; no DNA is available, so the TRBD1 call from TCRdb remains unchecked. Germline CDR1 and CDR2: SGHAT and FQDESV (reference sequence). There are 15 residues in the CDR3. This CDR3 reads CASSLAGGGYTEAFF.

The rearrangement uses TRBV5-6 and TRBJ2-7; the D gene TCRdb calls, TRBD1, cannot be checked with no DNA. Germline CDR1 reads SGHDT; CDR2 reads YYEEEE. The CDR3 runs 13 residues. The chain's CDR3 is CASSFETDYEQYF.

This chain uses TRBV12-3 or TRBV12-4 with TRBJ2-5; no DNA is available, so the TRBD2 call from TCRdb remains unchecked. The CDR3 is made up of 16 amino acids. The CDR3 sequence: CASSRRTSGPQETQYF.

This chain links TRBV7-8 with TRBJ1-6. Germline lookup yields CDR1 SGHVS and CDR2 FQNEAQ. The CDR3 spans 15 residues. CDR3 protein: CASSSTVAINSPLHF.

The chain joins TRBV9 to TRBJ2-1; TCRdb picks TRBD2, but there is no DNA to check that call. There are 15 residues in the CDR3. Germline CDR1 reads SGDLS; CDR2 reads YYNGEE. CDR3 loop: CASSVGGRRGTEQFF.

The chain employs TRBV28 and TRBJ2-1; TCRdb returns TRBD2, unconfirmable since there is no DNA. This CDR3 is 15 amino acids long. Germline V gene lookup returns CDR1 MDHEN and CDR2 SYDVKM. CDR3 amino acids: CASSLSSASRNEQFF.

J is TRBJ2-1 and V is TRBV5-1. The germline V gene has CDR1 SGHRS and CDR2 YFSETQ. This CDR3 is 16 amino acids long. This CDR3 reads CASSLVLKSSYNEQFF.

The gene calls are TRBV7-3 and TRBJ2-2; TCRdb designates TRBD1, a call that cannot be tested without DNA. This CDR3 contains 16 residues. The germline V gene has CDR1 SGHTA and CDR2 FQGTGA. CDR3 in amino acids: CASTPGQSLNTGELFF.

The rearrangement links TRBV7-2 to TRBJ2-1; the TCRdb call, TRBD1, lacks DNA for checking. Germline CDR1 and CDR2: SGHTA and FQGNSA. CDR3 length: 12 amino acids. The CDR3 is CASSSYGGVEFF.

The gene calls are TRBV12-3 or TRBV12-4 and TRBJ2-7; the TCRdb D gene call, TRBD2, has no DNA to confirm it. The CDR3 is 14 amino acids. The CDR3 region is CASSITGGGYEQYF.

This chain joins TRBV6-1 and TRBJ1-4; TCRdb names TRBD1, which stays unverified in the absence of DNA. Germline V gene sequence: CDR1 MNHNS, CDR2 SASEGT. CDR3 length equals 15 residues. The CDR3 sequence: CASSPGWATNEKLFF.

The rearrangement uses TRBV10-3 and TRBJ2-7; TCRdb outputs TRBD2, but without DNA this stays unchecked. Germline V lookup: CDR1 ENHRY, CDR2 SYGVKD. The CDR3 totals 15 residues. CDR3 sequence: CAISEFLAGVYEQYF.

The CDR3: CATRQGATETQYF. The chain recombines TRBV5-1 with TRBJ2-5; TCRdb's D call of TRBD1 is untestable without DNA. Germline CDR1 and CDR2: SGHRS and YFSETQ. The CDR3 totals 13 residues.

The chain carries TRBV19 and TRBJ2-7. The CDR3 spans 12 residues. CDR1 is LNHDA, CDR2 SQIVND, per germline (reference sequence). This chain's CDR3 is CASSIWGYEQYF.

The J gene is TRBJ2-3, the V gene TRBV20-1; absent DNA, TCRdb's TRBD2 call cannot be checked. This CDR3 comprises 17 residues. Germline lookup yields CDR1 DFQATT and CDR2 SNEGSKA (reference sequence). CDR3 region: CSPPHFGVSAKGHTQYF.

The chain carries TRBV12-3 or TRBV12-4 and TRBJ1-1; TCRdb selects TRBD1, and the lack of DNA leaves this call unchecked. CDR3 length: 14 residues. This CDR3 reads CASTPGQMNTEAFF.

The chain employs TRBV18 and TRBJ2-1; TCRdb picks TRBD2, but there is no DNA to check that call. The CDR3 extends over 19 amino acids. CDR1 and CDR2 from the germline V gene are KGHSH and LQKENI. The CDR3 protein is CASSLRPGPAGGSHNEQFF.

The CDR3 sequence is CASRLQAVATEAFF. V and J are TRBV27 and TRBJ1-1; no DNA is available, so the TRBD1 call from TCRdb remains unchecked. The CDR3 spans 14 residues. Germline CDR1 reads MNHEY; CDR2 reads SMNVEV (reference sequence).

The J gene is TRBJ2-2, the V gene TRBV9; checking the TCRdb D call of TRBD1 is not possible without DNA. The CDR3 loop spans 16 amino acids. CDR1 is SGDLS, CDR2 YYNGEE, per germline. The CDR3 region is CASSRPGTRSTGELFF.

This chain joins TRBV12-3 or TRBV12-4 and TRBJ1-1; without DNA, the TCRdb call of TRBD1 cannot be checked. The CDR3 contains 13 residues. This CDR3 reads CASSRGQRAEAFF.

The gene calls are TRBV18 and TRBJ2-7; TCRdb's D call of TRBD2 is untestable without DNA. The CDR3 loop spans 14 amino acids. The germline CDR1 and CDR2 sequences are KGHSH and LQKENI. CDR3 protein: CASSPSLADQGQYF. Supplemented by reference TRBV18 and TRBJ2-7, the full variable domain reads NAGVMQNPRHLVRRRGQEARLRCSPMKGHSHVYWYRQLPEEGLKFMVYLQKENIIDESGMPKERFSAEFPKEGPSILRIQQVVRGDSAAYFCASSPSLADQGQYFGPGTRLTVT.

The chain recombines TRBV28 with TRBJ2-1; TCRdb indicates TRBD2, and absent DNA this call remains unverified. The V gene's germline CDR1 is MDHEN and CDR2 SYDVKM. The CDR3 sequence is 14 residues long. The CDR3 sequence: CASRGAGGLNEQFF.

CDR3 residues: CSARVGQGHGYTF. V usage is TRBV20-1 and J usage is TRBJ1-2; TCRdb's D call, TRBD1, is unchecked because there is no DNA. CDR3 length: 13 amino acids. Per the germline V gene, CDR1 is DFQATT and CDR2 is SNEGSKA (reference sequence).

CDR3 sequence reads: CASSLEPSGTYNEQFF. The chain carries TRBV5-1 and TRBJ2-1; the TRBD2 assignment by TCRdb is unverifiable without DNA. The germline gives CDR1 SGHRS, CDR2 YFSETQ. The CDR3 consists of 16 residues.

V is TRBV27 and J is TRBJ2-5; TCRdb proposes TRBD2, but this gene call is untestable without DNA. The CDR3 covers 19 residues. CDR1 and CDR2 from the germline V gene are MNHEY and SMNVEV (reference sequence). CDR3 in amino acids: CASSGTNGPVAGGLETQYF.

This chain joins TRBV7-9 and TRBJ2-1; TCRdb reports TRBD2, a call that lacks DNA to check it against. From germline, CDR1 is SEHNR and CDR2 FQNEAQ (reference sequence). CDR3 length equals 15 residues. The CDR3 reads CASSPRTSGGYEQFF.